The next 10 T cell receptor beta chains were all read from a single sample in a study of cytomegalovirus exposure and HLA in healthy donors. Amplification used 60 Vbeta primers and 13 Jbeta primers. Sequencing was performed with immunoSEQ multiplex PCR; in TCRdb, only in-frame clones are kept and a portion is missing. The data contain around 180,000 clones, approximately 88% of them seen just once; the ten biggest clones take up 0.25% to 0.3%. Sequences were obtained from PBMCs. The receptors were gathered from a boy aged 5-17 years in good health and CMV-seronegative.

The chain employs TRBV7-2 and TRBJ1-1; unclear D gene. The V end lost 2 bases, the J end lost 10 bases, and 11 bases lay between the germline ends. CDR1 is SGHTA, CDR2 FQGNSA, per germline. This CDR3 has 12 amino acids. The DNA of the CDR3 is TGTGCCAGCAGCTTACGGGGAATAAGAGCTTTCTTT. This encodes CASSLRGIRAFF.

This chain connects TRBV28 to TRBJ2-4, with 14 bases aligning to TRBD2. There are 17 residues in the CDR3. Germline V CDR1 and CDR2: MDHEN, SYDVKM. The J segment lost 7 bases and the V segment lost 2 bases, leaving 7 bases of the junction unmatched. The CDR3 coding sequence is TGTGCCAGCAGTTTACTGGGACTAGCGGGAGAGGAGAACATTCAGTACTTC. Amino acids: CASSLLGLAGEENIQYF.

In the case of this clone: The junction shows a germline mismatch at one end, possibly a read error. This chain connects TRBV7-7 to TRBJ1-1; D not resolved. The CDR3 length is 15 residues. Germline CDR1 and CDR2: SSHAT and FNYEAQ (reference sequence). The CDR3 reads CASSARLSMNTEAFF. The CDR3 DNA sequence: TGTGCTAGCAGCGCCCGACTTTCAATGAACACTGAAGCTTTCTTT.

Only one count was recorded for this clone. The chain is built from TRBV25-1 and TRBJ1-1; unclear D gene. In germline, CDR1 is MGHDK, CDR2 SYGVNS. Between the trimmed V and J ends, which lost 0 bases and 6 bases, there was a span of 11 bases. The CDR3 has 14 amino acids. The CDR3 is CASSEYSREAEAFF. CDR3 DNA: TGTGCCAGCAGTGAATATTCAAGGGAGGCTGAAGCTTTCTTT.

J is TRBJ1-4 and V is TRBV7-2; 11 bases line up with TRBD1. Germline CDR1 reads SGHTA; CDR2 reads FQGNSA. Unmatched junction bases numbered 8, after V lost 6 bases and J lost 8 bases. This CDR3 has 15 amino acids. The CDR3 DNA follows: TGTGCCAGCAGACCTGCCGGGACAGGGGGAGAAAAACTGTTTTTT. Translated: CASRPAGTGGEKLFF.

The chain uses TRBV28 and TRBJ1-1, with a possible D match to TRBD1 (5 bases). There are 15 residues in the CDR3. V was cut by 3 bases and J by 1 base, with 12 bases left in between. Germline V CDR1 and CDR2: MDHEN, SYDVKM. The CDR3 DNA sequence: TGTGCCAGCAGTTTGTGGAAGGGGCCGAACACTGAAGCTTTCTTT. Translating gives CASSLWKGPNTEAFF.

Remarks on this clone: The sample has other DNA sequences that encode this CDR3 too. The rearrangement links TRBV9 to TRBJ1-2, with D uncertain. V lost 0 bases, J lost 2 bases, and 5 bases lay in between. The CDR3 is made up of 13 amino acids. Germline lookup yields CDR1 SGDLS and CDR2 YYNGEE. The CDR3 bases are TGTGCCAGCAGCGTAGCCGGGAACTATGGCTACACCTTC. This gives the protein CASSVAGNYGYTF.

CDR3 protein: CASSLNPARATDTQYF. The CDR3 DNA follows: TGTGCCAGCAGCTTAAATCCAGCGAGGGCCACAGATACGCAGTATTTT. J is TRBJ2-3 and V is TRBV7-8, with a possible D match to TRBD2 (5 bases). This CDR3 is 16 amino acids long. V was trimmed by 2 bases and J by 2 bases, leaving 14 bases between them. The V gene's germline CDR1 is SGHVS and CDR2 FQNEAQ.

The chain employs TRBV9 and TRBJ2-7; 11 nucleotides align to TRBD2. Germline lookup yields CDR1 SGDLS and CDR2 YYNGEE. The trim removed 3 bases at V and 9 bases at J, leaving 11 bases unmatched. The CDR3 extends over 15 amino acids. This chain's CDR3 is CASSGGGLAARVQYF. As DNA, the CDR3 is TGTGCCAGCAGCGGGGGGGGACTAGCGGCCCGGGTGCAGTACTTC.

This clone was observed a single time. CDR3 bases: TGTGCCAGTAGTATTCCGAGGGCCGCATCCACTGAAGCTTTCTTT. It yields the protein CASSIPRAASTEAFF. The chain joins TRBV19 to TRBJ1-1; D is uncertain. Germline lookup yields CDR1 LNHDA and CDR2 SQIVND (reference sequence). The CDR3 extends over 15 amino acids. Trimming shortened V by 3 bases and J by 4 bases, and 15 bases separated the two germline ends.